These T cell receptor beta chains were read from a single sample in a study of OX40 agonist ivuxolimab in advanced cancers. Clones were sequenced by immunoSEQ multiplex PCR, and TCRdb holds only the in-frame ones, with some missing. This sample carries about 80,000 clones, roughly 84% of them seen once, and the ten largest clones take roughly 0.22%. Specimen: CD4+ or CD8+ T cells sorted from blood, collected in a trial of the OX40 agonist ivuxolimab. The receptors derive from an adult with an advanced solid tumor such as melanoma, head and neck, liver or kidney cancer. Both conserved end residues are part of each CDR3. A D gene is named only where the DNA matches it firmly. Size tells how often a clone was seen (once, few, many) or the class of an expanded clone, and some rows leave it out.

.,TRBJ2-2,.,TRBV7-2,CASSRQKGTGELFF,TGTGCCAGCAGCCGACAGAAGGGCACCGGGGAGCTGTTTTTT
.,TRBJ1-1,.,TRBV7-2,CASRVPGGPTEAFF,TGTGCCAGCAGGGTCCCGGGTGGGCCCACTGAAGCTTTCTTT
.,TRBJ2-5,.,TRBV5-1,CASSLVINPGEETQYF,TGCGCCAGCAGCTTGGTCATTAACCCAGGGGAAGAGACCCAGTACTTC
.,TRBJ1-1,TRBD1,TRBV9,CASSTRQGTGTEAFF,TGTGCCAGCAGCACGAGACAGGGGACGGGGACTGAAGCTTTCTTT
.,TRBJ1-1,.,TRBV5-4,CASSLNTEAFF,TGTGCCAGCAGCCTAAACACTGAAGCTTTCTTT
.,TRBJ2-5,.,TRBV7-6,CASSLLDSLGIPPETQYF,TGTGCCAGCAGCCTGTTAGATAGCCTCGGCATCCCACCAGAGACCCAGTACTTC
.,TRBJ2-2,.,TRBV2,CASSDTDPQSGELFF,TGTGCCAGCAGCGATACGGACCCTCAGTCCGGGGAGCTGTTTTTT
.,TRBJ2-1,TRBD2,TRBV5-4,CASSLDSGTSGSGEQFF,TGTGCCAGCAGCTTGGATTCCGGGACTAGCGGGAGCGGTGAGCAGTTCTTC
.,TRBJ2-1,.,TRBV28,CASSSPVIGADNEQFF,TGTGCCAGCAGCTCCCCGGTCATCGGGGCAGACAATGAGCAGTTCTTC
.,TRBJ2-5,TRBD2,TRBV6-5,CASSSGLAGKETQYF,TGTGCCAGCAGTTCGGGACTAGCGGGAAAAGAGACCCAGTACTTC
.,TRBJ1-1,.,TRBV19,CASTPGAHTEAFF,TGTGCCAGTACGCCGGGGGCTCACACTGAAGCTTTCTTT
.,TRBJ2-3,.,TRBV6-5,CASSYGAVGSTDTQYF,TGTGCCAGCAGTTACGGGGCGGTGGGGAGCACAGATACGCAGTATTTT
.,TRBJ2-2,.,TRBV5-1,CASSPPTNTGELFF,TGCGCCAGCAGCCCCCCTACTAACACCGGGGAGCTGTTTTTT
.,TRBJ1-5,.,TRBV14,CASSQGLDQPQHF,TGTGCCAGCAGCCAAGGTCTAGATCAGCCCCAGCATTTT
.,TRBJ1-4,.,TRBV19,CASLGRTASNEKLFF,TGTGCCAGCCTCGGTCGGACAGCGTCGAATGAAAAACTGTTTTTT
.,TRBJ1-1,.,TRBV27,CASIGWGQGNTEAFF,TGTGCCAGCATTGGGTGGGGGCAGGGGAACACTGAAGCTTTCTTT
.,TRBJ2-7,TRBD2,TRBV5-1,CASSLFLAGGSYEQYF,TGCGCCAGCAGCTTGTTTCTAGCGGGGGGGTCCTACGAGCAGTACTTC
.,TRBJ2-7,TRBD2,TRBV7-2,CASSLAGPSLYEQYF,TGTGCCAGCAGCCTAGCGGGACCCAGCCTATACGAGCAGTACTTC
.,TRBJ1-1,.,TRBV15,CATSRGQMNTEAFF,TGTGCCACCAGCAGGGGTCAGATGAACACTGAAGCTTTCTTT
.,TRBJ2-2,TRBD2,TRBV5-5,CASSLYTLAAGELFF,TGTGCCAGCAGCTTGTATACCCTAGCGGCCGGGGAGCTGTTTTTT
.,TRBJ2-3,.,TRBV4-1,CASSQVGRGAAQYF,TGCGCCAGCAGCCAAGTGGGAAGGGGGGCAGCGCAGTATTTT
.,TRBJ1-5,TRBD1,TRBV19,CASSIQGVNQPQHF,TGTGCCAGTAGTATACAGGGGGTAAATCAGCCCCAGCATTTT
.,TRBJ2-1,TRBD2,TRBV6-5,CASSYSAGDPEQFF,TGTGCCAGCAGTTACTCGGCGGGAGACCCTGAGCAGTTCTTC
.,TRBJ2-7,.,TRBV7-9,CASSLMGRGEQYF,TGTGCCAGCAGCTTAATGGGGCGGGGCGAGCAGTACTTC
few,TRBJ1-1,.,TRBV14,CASSQTGHPNTEAFF,TGTGCCAGCAGCCAAACAGGACACCCGAACACTGAAGCTTTCTTT
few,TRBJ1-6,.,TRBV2,CASSAGSPNSPLHF,TGTGCCAGCAGTGCCGGGAGTCCGAATTCACCCCTCCACTTT
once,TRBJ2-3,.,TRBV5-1,CASSLRLGSTDTQYF,TGCGCCAGCAGCTTGAGGCTAGGGAGCACAGATACGCAGTATTTT
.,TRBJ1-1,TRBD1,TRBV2,CASEQGANTEAFF,TGTGCCAGCGAACAGGGGGCGAACACTGAAGCTTTCTTT
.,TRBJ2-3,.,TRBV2,CASTVGWRTDTQYF,TGTGCCAGCACGGTAGGGTGGCGGACAGATACGCAGTATTTT
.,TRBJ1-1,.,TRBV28,CASSARALNTEAFF,TGTGCCAGCAGTGCCCGGGCCTTGAACACTGAAGCTTTCTTT
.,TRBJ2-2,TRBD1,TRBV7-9,CASIPSTRGTGVTGELFF,TGTGCCAGCATCCCTTCGACCCGCGGGACAGGAGTCACCGGGGAGCTGTTTTTT
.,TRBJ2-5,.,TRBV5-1,CASSLESPTQYF,TGCGCCAGCAGCCTCGAGTCCCCGACCCAGTACTTC
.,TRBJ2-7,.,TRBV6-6,CASCNSANEQYF,TGTGCCAGCTGCAATAGCGCAAACGAGCAGTACTTC
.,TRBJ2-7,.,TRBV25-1,CARTITGKRSYEQYF,TGTGCCAGAACCATTACAGGGAAGCGTTCCTACGAGCAGTACTTC
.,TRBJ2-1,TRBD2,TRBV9,CASSPRLAESYNEQFF,TGTGCCAGCAGCCCTCGACTAGCTGAGTCCTACAATGAGCAGTTCTTC
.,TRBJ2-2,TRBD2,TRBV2,CASSPVAGSFGELFF,TGTGCCAGCAGTCCGGTAGCGGGAAGTTTCGGGGAGCTGTTTTTT